This passage covers 15 T cell receptor beta chains from one sample sequenced in a study of blood T cell repertoires in COVID-19. TCRdb's copy holds only in-frame clones and misses some; the assay was immunoSEQ multiplex PCR. The sample has about 220,000 clones, around four fifths seen once. Sequencing input: peripheral blood. Source of these receptors: a woman aged 60 to 75 who had recovered from COVID-19.

Worth noting for this clone: This CDR3 is also generated by other DNA sequences in the sample. The rearrangement uses TRBV6-5 and TRBJ2-5, with TRBD1 as a possible D gene (5 bases). Trimming cost V 5 bases and J 2 bases, with 9 bases left between them. The CDR3 has 13 amino acids. Per germline, CDR1 MNHEY and CDR2 SVGAGI. The CDR3 loop is CASSRRQQETQYF. The CDR3 coding sequence is TGTGCCAGCAGTCGAAGACAGCAAGAGACCCAGTACTTC.

This chain links TRBV18 with TRBJ1-5; 11 positions match TRBD1. Germline CDR1 reads KGHSH; CDR2 reads LQKENI. With 2 bases clipped from V and 0 bases from J, the junction kept 9 bases outside the gene matches. This CDR3 has 19 amino acids. The CDR3 sequence: CASSPERDRGAYSNQPQHF. DNA of the CDR3: TGTGCCAGCTCACCAGAGAGGGACAGGGGGGCGTATAGCAATCAGCCCCAGCATTTT.

The chain links TRBV18 to TRBJ1-1, with D tentatively TRBD1 (6 bases). V dropped 3 bases and J dropped 6 bases, with 17 bases sitting between them. The CDR3 consists of 15 residues. CDR1 KGHSH and CDR2 LQKENI come from the germline V gene. In DNA form, the CDR3 reads TGTGCCAGCTCACCTAGTACAGGGATTATCGCTGAAGCTTTCTTT. This translates into CASSPSTGIIAEAFF.

The V and J genes are TRBV7-9 and TRBJ1-1, with a tentative D call TRBD1 (6 bases). The CDR3 has 18 residues. Germline V gene data show CDR1 as SEHNR and CDR2 as FQNEAQ (reference sequence). Trimming removed 5 bases at V and 0 bases at J, with 22 bases between. The CDR3 here is CASSPLVGAQGMNTEAFF. The CDR3 DNA sequence: TGTGCCAGCAGCCCCCTGGTCGGGGCGCAGGGGATGAACACTGAAGCTTTCTTT.

In nucleotides, the CDR3 is TGCGCCAGCAGTCTACGGGACAGGGGGCTAATGGGATATAATTCACCCCTCCACTTT. As protein: CASSLRDRGLMGYNSPLHF. The chain couples TRBV10-1 to TRBJ1-6; 12 nucleotides align to TRBD1. The V gene end was trimmed by 5 bases and the J gene end by 4 bases; junction bases not matched to a gene: 12. CDR1 and CDR2 from the germline V gene are WNHNN and SYGVQD (reference sequence). The CDR3 loop spans 19 amino acids.

The chain combines TRBV13 with TRBJ2-3; D is unresolved. The V gene's germline CDR1 is PRHDT and CDR2 FYEKMQ (reference sequence). CDR3 size: 14 residues. V lost 1 base to trimming and J lost 1 base, with 6 bases between them. The chain's CDR3 is CASSLDPGTDTQYF. DNA for the CDR3: TGTGCCAGCAGCTTAGATCCAGGCACAGATACGCAGTATTTT.

The V call is TRBV9, the J call TRBJ2-1; TRBD2 agrees at 8 bases. The length of the CDR3 is 16 residues. The germline V gene encodes CDR1 SGDLS and CDR2 YYNGEE. V lost 0 bases to trimming and J lost 2 bases; unmatched junction nucleotides: 4. The CDR3 reads CASSVAGRGAYNEQFF. The CDR3 DNA reads as TGTGCCAGCAGCGTAGCGGGGCGGGGGGCCTACAATGAGCAGTTCTTC.

This clone showed up many times. The rearrangement joins TRBV10-2 to TRBJ1-2; 9 bases align to TRBD1. The CDR3 is made up of 15 amino acids. Trimming cost V 3 bases and J 6 bases; bases outside gene matches: 8. Germline V gene sequence: CDR1 WSHSY, CDR2 SAAADI. DNA for the CDR3: TGCGCCAGCAGTGATTGGACAGGGGTACGCGATGGCTACACCTTC. Protein product: CASSDWTGVRDGYTF.

The V and J genes are TRBV30 and TRBJ1-1, with D uncertain. Germline V gene data show CDR1 as GTSNPN and CDR2 as SVGIG (reference sequence). Trimming pared 1 base from V and 8 bases from J, leaving 11 bases between. This CDR3 spans 12 amino acids. CDR3 coding DNA: TGTGCCTGGAGTGCCGAGGGAAACGAAGCTTTCTTT. Translating gives CAWSAEGNEAFF. Using reference TRBV30 and TRBJ1-1 for the parts outside the CDR3, the full variable domain is SQTIHQWPATLVQPVGSPLSLECTVEGTSNPNLYWYRQAAGRGLQLLFYSVGIGQISSEVPQNLSASRPQDRQFILSSKKLLLSDSGFYLCAWSAEGNEAFFGQGTRLTVV.

The rearrangement links TRBV19 to TRBJ1-2, with a possible D match to TRBD1 (6 bases). This CDR3 comprises 17 residues. CDR1 is LNHDA and CDR2 is SQIVND in the germline V gene (reference sequence). V gave up 0 bases and J gave up 5 bases, with 19 bases separating them. CDR3 sequence: CASSIDRTAVTVYGYTF. In DNA form, the CDR3 reads TGTGCCAGTAGTATAGACCGGACAGCGGTGACCGTTTATGGCTACACCTTC.

This chain joins TRBV12-3 or TRBV12-4 and TRBJ1-1; D is unresolved. The CDR3 totals 12 residues. The ends were cut back, 3 bases at V and 5 bases at J, with 7 bases in the middle. The CDR3 region has the DNA TGTGCCAGCAGTTTTGCACGGACTGAAGCTTTCTTT. It codes for CASSFARTEAFF.

V and J are TRBV30 and TRBJ1-3; possible D gene TRBD1, 5 bases. V lost 3 bases, J lost 8 bases, and 11 bases lay in between. This CDR3 spans 12 amino acids. Per the germline V gene, CDR1 is GTSNPN and CDR2 is SVGIG (reference sequence). The CDR3 region has the DNA TGTGCCTGGAGCGGTTTAGGGGACACCATATATTTT. Protein sequence: CAWSGLGDTIYF.

V usage is TRBV19 and J usage is TRBJ2-7, with 10 bases aligning to TRBD1. Germline CDR1 and CDR2: LNHDA and SQIVND (reference sequence). V lost 5 bases to trimming and J lost 3 bases; unmatched junction nucleotides: 4. The CDR3 runs to 14 residues. The CDR3 DNA sequence: TGTGCCAGTAGTGTTCGGGACAGGGGCTACGAGCAGTACTTC. Amino acids: CASSVRDRGYEQYF.

The CDR3 DNA reads as TGCGCCAGCAGCCAAGCCAACAGGGGGTCGGGCACTGAAGCTTTCTTT. Protein sequence: CASSQANRGSGTEAFF. The J gene is TRBJ1-1, the V gene TRBV4-1; 8 bases match TRBD1. J was trimmed by 4 bases and V by 1 base; bases with no gene match: 8. Germline CDR1 is MGHRA and CDR2 is YSYEKL. The CDR3 length is 16 residues.

The CDR3 loop reads CSVDLWTGGFYEQYF. CDR3 DNA: TGCAGCGTTGATTTGTGGACAGGGGGCTTCTACGAGCAGTACTTC. The J gene is TRBJ2-7, the V gene TRBV29-1, with 11 nucleotides matching TRBD1. The V gene's germline CDR1 is SQVTM and CDR2 ANQGSEA. This CDR3 comprises 15 residues. After removal of 3 bases from V and 3 bases from J, the junction contained 7 bases not matched to a gene.